The TCR beta chain described here comes from a study of cytomegalovirus exposure and HLA in healthy donors. Study-level background: Unique TCRs from HLA-typed donors, 70 million to 85 million of them, were held in an early data release.

The CDR3 is 15 residues long. J was trimmed by 1 base and V by 3 bases; bases with no gene match: 2. The germline V gene encodes CDR1 SNHLY and CDR2 FYNNEI. The PCR had 60 Vbeta and 13 Jbeta primers. Sequencing was performed with immunoSEQ multiplex PCR; in TCRdb, only in-frame clones are kept and a portion is missing. This table has 80,000 to 100,000 clones, 70% to 75% appearing once. The sequence derives from a woman aged 18 to 35 in good health and CMV-seropositive. The chain links TRBV2 to TRBJ2-3, with 9 bases fitting TRBD1. The sample taken for sequencing was PBMCs. The CDR3 is CASSEDRGGTDTQYF. As DNA, the CDR3 is TGTGCCAGCAGTGAGGACAGGGGCGGCACAGATACGCAGTATTTT.